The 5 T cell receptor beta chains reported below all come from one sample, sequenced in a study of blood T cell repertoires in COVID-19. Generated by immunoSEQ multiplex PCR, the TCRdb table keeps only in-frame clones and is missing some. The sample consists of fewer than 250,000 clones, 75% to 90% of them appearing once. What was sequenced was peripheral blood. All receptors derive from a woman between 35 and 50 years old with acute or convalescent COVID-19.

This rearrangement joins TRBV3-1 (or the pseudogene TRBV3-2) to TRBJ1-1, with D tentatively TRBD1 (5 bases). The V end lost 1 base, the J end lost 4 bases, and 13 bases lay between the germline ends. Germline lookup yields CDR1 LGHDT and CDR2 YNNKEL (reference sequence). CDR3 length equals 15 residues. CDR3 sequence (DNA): TGTGCCAGCAGCCAAGGCGAGGCCAGGGCCACTGAAGCTTTCTTT. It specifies CASSQGEARATEAFF.

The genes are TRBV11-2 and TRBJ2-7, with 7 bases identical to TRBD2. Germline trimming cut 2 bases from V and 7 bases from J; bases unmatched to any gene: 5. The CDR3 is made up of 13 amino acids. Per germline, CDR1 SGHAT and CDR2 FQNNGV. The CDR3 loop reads CASSLQEGGEQYV. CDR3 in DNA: TGTGCCAGCAGCTTACAGGAGGGAGGGGAGCAGTACGTC.

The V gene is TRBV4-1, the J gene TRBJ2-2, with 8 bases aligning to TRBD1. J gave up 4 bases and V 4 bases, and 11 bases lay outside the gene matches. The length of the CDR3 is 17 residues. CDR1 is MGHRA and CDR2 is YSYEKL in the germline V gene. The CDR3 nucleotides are TGCGCCAGCAGCCCTTGGACCCGGACAGGGATCACCGGGGAGCTGTTTTTT. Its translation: CASSPWTRTGITGELFF.

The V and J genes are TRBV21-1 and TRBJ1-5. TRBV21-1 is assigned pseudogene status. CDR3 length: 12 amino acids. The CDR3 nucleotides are TGTGCCAGCAGCAAAGACGGTCAGCCCCAGCATTTT. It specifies CASSKDGQPQHF.

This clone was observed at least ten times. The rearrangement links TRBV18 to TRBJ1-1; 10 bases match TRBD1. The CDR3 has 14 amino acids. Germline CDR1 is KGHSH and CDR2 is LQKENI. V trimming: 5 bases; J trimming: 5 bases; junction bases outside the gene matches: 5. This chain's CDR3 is CASSGRTGGTEAFF. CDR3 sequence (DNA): TGTGCCAGCTCAGGCCGGACAGGGGGGACTGAAGCTTTCTTT.